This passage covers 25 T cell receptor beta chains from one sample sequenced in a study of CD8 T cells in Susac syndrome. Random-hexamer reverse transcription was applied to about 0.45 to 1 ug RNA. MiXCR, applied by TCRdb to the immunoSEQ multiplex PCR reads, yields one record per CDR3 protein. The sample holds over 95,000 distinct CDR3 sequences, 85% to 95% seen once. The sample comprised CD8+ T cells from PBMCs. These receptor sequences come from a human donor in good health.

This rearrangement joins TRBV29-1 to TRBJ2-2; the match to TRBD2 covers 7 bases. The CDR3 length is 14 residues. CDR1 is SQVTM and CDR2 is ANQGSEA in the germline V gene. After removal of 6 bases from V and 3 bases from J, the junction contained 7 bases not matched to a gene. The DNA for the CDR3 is TGCAGCGTCGGCGGGGGTTTCGACACCGGGGAGCTGTTTTTT. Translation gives CSVGGGFDTGELFF.

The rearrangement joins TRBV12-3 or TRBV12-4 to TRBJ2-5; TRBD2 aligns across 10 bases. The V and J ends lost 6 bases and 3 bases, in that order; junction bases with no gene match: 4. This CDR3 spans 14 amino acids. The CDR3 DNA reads TGTGCCAGCAGCCTAGCGGGAGCAGAAGAGACCCAGTACTTC. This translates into CASSLAGAEETQYF.

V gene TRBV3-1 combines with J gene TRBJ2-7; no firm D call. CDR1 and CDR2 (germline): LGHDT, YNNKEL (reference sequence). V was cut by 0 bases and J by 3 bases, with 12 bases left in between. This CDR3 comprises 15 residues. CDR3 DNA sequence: TGTGCCAGCAGCCAAGACAACTCTAGAAACTACGAGCAGTACTTC. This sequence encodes CASSQDNSRNYEQYF.

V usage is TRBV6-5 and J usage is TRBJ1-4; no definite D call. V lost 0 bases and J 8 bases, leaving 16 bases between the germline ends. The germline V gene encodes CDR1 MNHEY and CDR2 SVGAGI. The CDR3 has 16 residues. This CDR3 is CASSYSGASSREKLFF. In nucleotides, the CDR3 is TGTGCCAGCAGTTACTCGGGCGCAAGTAGCCGGGAAAAACTGTTTTTT.

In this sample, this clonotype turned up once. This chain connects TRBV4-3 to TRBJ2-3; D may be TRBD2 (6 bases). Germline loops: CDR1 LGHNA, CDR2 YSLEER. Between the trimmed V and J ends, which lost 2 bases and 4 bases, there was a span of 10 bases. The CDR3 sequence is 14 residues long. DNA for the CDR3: TGCGCCAGCAGCCAACCCGGGGGAGCAGATACGCAGTATTTT. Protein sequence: CASSQPGGADTQYF.

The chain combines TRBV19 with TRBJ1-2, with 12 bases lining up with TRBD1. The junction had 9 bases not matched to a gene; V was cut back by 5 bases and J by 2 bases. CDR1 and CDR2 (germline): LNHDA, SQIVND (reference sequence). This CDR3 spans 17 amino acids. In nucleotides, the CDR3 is TGTGCCAGTAGTCCCCGTCCGGGACAGGGGGCAAACTATGGCTACACCTTC. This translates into CASSPRPGQGANYGYTF. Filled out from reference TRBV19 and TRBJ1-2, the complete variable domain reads DGGITQSPKYLFRKEGQNVTLSCEQNLNHDAMYWYRQDPGQGLRLIYYSQIVNDFQKGDIAEGYSVSREKKESFPLTVTSAQKNPTAFYLCASSPRPGQGANYGYTFGSGTRLTVV.

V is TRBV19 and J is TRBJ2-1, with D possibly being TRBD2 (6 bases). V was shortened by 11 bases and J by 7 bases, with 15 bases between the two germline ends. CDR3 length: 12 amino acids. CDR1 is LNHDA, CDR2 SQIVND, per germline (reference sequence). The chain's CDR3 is CAVPTGGNEQFF. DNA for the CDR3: TGTGCCGTACCGACCGGGGGAAATGAGCAGTTCTTC. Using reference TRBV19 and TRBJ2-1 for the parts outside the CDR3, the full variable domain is DGGITQSPKYLFRKEGQNVTLSCEQNLNHDAMYWYRQDPGQGLRLIYYSQIVNDFQKGDIAEGYSVSREKKESFPLTVTSAQKNPTAFYLCAVPTGGNEQFFGPGTRLTVL.

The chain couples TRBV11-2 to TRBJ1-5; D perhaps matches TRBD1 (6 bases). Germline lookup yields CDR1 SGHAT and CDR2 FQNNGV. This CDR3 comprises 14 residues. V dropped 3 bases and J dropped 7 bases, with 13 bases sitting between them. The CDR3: CASSFAGAGQPQHF. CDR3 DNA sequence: TGTGCCAGCAGCTTTGCAGGGGCCGGCCAGCCCCAGCATTTT.

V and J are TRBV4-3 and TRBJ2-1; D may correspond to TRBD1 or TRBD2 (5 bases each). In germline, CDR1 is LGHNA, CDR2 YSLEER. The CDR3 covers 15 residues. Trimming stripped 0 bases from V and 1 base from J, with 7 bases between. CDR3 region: CASSQDWGSYNEQFF. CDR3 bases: TGCGCCAGCAGCCAAGATTGGGGGTCCTACAATGAGCAGTTCTTC.

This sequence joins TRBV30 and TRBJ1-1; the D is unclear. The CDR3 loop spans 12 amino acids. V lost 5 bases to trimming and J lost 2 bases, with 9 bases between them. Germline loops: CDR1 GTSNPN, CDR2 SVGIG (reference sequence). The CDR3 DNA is TGTGCCTGGGTCGGGCTAAACACTGAAGCTTTCTTT. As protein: CAWVGLNTEAFF. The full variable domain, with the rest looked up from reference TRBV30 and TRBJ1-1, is SQTIHQWPATLVQPVGSPLSLECTVEGTSNPNLYWYRQAAGRGLQLLFYSVGIGQISSEVPQNLSASRPQDRQFILSSKKLLLSDSGFYLCAWVGLNTEAFFGQGTRLTVV.

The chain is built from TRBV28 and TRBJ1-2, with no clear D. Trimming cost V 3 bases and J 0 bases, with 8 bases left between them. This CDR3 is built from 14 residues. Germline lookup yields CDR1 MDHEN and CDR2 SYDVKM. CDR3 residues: CASSFGVANYGYTF. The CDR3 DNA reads TGTGCCAGCAGTTTTGGGGTTGCTAACTATGGCTACACCTTC.

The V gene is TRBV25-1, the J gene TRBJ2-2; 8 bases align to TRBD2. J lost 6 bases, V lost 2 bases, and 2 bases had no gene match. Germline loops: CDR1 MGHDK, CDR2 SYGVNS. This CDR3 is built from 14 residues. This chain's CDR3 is CASSENGRAGELFF. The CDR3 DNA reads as TGTGCCAGCAGTGAAAACGGGAGGGCCGGGGAGCTGTTTTTT.

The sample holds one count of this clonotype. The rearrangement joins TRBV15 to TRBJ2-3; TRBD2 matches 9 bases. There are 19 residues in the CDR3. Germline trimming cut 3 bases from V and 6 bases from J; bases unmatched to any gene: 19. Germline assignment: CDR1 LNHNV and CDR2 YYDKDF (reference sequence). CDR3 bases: TGTGCCACCAGCAGGGGGGCAAGAGCGGGAGGCGATAGACGGGATACGCAGTATTTT. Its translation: CATSRGARAGGDRRDTQYF.

For the CDR3, the DNA is TGCGCCAGCAGCCAAGGACTGGAGCAGGCCGGCCAAGAGACCCAGTACTTC. Protein sequence: CASSQGLEQAGQETQYF. The V call is TRBV4-3, the J call TRBJ2-5; D call uncertain. The V end was cut by 1 base, the J end by 1 base, with 16 bases between. Germline V lookup: CDR1 LGHNA, CDR2 YSLEER. The CDR3 contains 17 residues.

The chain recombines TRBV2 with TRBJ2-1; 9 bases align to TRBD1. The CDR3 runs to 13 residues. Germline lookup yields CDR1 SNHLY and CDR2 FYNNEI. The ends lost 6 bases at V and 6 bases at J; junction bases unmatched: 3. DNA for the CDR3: TGTGCCAGCAGGGGGGACAGGGTCAATGAGCAGTTCTTC. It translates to CASRGDRVNEQFF.

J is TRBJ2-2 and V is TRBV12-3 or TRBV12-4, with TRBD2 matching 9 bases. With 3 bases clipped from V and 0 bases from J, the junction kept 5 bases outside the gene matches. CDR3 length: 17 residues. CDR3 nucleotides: TGTGCCAGCAGTTTCCATAGCGGGGGCACGAACACCGGGGAGCTGTTTTTT. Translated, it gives CASSFHSGGTNTGELFF.

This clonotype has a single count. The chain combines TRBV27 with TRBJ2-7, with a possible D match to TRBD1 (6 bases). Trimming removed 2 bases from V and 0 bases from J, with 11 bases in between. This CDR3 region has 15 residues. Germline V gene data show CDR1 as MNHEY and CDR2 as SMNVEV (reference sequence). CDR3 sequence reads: CASSLRGSPSYEQYF. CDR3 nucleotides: TGTGCCAGCAGTTTAAGGGGGTCCCCCTCCTACGAGCAGTACTTC.

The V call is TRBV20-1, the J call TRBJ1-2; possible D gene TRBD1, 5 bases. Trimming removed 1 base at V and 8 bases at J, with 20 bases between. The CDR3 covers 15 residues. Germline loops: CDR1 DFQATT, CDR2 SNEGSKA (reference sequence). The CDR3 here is CSARGEGRVLGGYTF. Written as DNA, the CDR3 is TGCAGTGCTAGAGGAGAAGGCAGGGTGCTCGGGGGCTACACCTTC.

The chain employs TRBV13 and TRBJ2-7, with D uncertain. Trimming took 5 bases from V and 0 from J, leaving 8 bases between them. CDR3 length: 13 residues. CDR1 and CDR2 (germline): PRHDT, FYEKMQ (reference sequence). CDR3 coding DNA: TGTGCCAGCAGCCGTGAGAGCTCCTACGAGCAGTACTTC. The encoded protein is CASSRESSYEQYF.

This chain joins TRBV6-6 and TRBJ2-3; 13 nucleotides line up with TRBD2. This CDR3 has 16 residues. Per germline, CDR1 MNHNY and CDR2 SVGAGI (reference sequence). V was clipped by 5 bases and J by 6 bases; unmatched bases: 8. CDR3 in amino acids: CASSPRLAGGGDTQYF. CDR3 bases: TGTGCCAGCAGTCCGCGACTAGCGGGGGGCGGGGATACGCAGTATTTT.

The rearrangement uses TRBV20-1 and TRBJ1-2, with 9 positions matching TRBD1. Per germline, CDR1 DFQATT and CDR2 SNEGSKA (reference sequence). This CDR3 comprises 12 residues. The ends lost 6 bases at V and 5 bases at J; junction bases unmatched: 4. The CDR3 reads CSAQGAEYGYTF. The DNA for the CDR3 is TGCAGTGCACAGGGGGCCGAATATGGCTACACCTTC.

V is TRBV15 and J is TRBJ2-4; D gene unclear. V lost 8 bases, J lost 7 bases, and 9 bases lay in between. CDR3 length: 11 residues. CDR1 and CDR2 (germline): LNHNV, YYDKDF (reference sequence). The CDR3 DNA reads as TGTGCCACCTCCAGGATGAACATTCAGTACTTC. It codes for CATSRMNIQYF.

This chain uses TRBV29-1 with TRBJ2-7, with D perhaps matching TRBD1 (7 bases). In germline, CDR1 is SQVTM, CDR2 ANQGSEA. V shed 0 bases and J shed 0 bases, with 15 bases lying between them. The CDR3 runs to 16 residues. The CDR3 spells CSVEESGRGDSYEQYF. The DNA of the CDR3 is TGCAGCGTTGAAGAGTCTGGCAGGGGGGACTCCTACGAGCAGTACTTC.

The CDR3 loop reads CASSSEGVTYEQYF. The CDR3 nucleotides read TGTGCCAGCAGCTCAGAGGGGGTTACCTACGAGCAGTACTTC. The chain combines TRBV13 with TRBJ2-7; a weak D match, TRBD1 (6 bases). CDR1 is PRHDT and CDR2 is FYEKMQ in the germline V gene (reference sequence). This CDR3 region has 14 residues. V dropped 4 bases and J dropped 2 bases, with 12 bases sitting between them.

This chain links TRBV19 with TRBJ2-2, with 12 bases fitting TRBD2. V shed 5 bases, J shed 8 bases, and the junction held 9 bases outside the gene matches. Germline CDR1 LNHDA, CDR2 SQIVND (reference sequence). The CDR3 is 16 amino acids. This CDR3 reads CASSLTSGSFVGELFF. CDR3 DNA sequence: TGTGCCAGTAGTCTGACTAGCGGGAGTTTCGTGGGGGAGCTGTTTTTT.